This T cell receptor (beta chain) was recovered during a study of blood T cell repertoires in COVID-19. Study context: Samples taken during acute and convalescent COVID-19 were collected in the United States, Italy and Spain. T cells, B-cell-depleted T cells, or PBMCs provided the cDNA or gDNA that served as material.

Authors' methods: Amplification of reference gene primers was used by the study to estimate nucleated cell counts. Profiled with immunoSEQ multiplex PCR; TCRdb holds only in-frame clones, not every one. V and J calls and clone size come straight from that table; D and trimming were deduced from the DNA. The table includes 45,000 to 50,000 clones, 82% detected once. V was trimmed by 2 bases and J by 10 bases, leaving 9 bases between them. Germline V gives CDR1 SNHLY, CDR2 FYNNEI. This CDR3 is built from 12 residues. This clone has more than one count but fewer than ten. The chain uses TRBV2 and TRBJ2-4; D might be TRBD2 (6 bases). This TCR was sampled from a man aged 35 to 55 with acute or convalescent COVID-19. The sample comprised peripheral blood. The CDR3 is CASSENGGIQYF. The DNA of the CDR3 is TGTGCCAGCAGTGAAAACGGGGGTATTCAGTACTTC.